This record concerns one TCR beta chain sequence. Antigen specificity is unknown. This sample was taken from a study of cytomegalovirus exposure and HLA in healthy donors. Study-level findings and limits: In a later analysis, a missense DCLRE1C variant was linked to TCR beta V- and J-gene trimming. Associated with cytomegalovirus, according to the listing, were some 150 TCR beta chains.

60 Vbeta and 13 Jbeta primers were used in PCR. The assay was immunoSEQ multiplex PCR, and TCRdb's table has in-frame clones only and misses some. Of about 60,000 clones listed, about 73% are singletons. This TCR was sampled from a woman aged 55 to 70 in good health and CMV-seropositive. Sequencing was done on a sample of PBMCs.

CDR3 protein: CASSPGLGIYEQYF. The CDR3 DNA is TGCGCCAGCAGCCCCGGACTTGGAATATACGAGCAGTACTTC. V usage is TRBV4-1 and J usage is TRBJ2-7; D possibly corresponds to TRBD2 (5 bases). Trimming left V 4 bases short and J 4 bases short, with 14 bases between. Germline CDR1 reads MGHRA; CDR2 reads YSYEKL. This CDR3 contains 14 residues.